These T cell receptor beta chains were read from a single sample in a study of T-cell reconstitution after alpha-beta-depleted transplantation in children. MiXCR, applied by TCRdb to the PCR reads, yields one record per CDR3 protein. The sample has fewer than 250,000 distinct CDR3 sequences, more than 15% seen once. The sequences come from PBMCs, mostly from graft donor cells, collected 360 days after TCRalphabeta/CD19-depleted stem cell transplant. The source of these receptors is a male patient under 10 years old who had a stem cell transplant for acute lymphoblastic leukemia, so the T cells may come from the graft donor. The CDR3 runs from the conserved cysteine through the conserved F or W. The order of the fields is D gene, V gene, J gene, CDR3 length, clone size, CDR3 DNA, CDR3 protein. A D gene is named only where the DNA matches it firmly. Expanded clones get a size class; other rows say once, few or many, or leave the size out.

d_call: -; v_call: TRBV6-5; j_call: TRBJ2-1; cdr3_length: 11; clone_size: few; cdr3_nt: TGTGCCAGCAGTTACGGTAATGAGCAGTTCTTC; cdr3_aa: CASSYGNEQFF
d_call: TRBD1; v_call: TRBV6-1; j_call: TRBJ1-5; cdr3_length: 17; clone_size: -; cdr3_nt: TGTGCCAGCGACGTAGGTACGGGACAGGTTAGCAATCAGCCCCAGCATTTT; cdr3_aa: CASDVGTGQVSNQPQHF
d_call: TRBD1; v_call: TRBV12-3/TRBV12-4; j_call: TRBJ1-6; cdr3_length: 15; clone_size: many; cdr3_nt: TGTGCCAGCAGTTTTGGGACAGTGGATAATTCACCCCTCCACTTT; cdr3_aa: CASSFGTVDNSPLHF
d_call: -; v_call: TRBV27; j_call: TRBJ1-1; cdr3_length: 16; clone_size: -; cdr3_nt: TGTGCCAGCAGTTCCATCCCATCCAGGGTGTACACTGAAGCTTTCTTT; cdr3_aa: CASSSIPSRVYTEAFF
d_call: -; v_call: TRBV29-1; j_call: TRBJ1-1; cdr3_length: 13; clone_size: -; cdr3_nt: TGCAGCTCGGGAAAGGGGGAAGTGGGTGAAGCTTTCTTT; cdr3_aa: CSSGKGEVGEAFF
d_call: -; v_call: TRBV7-9; j_call: TRBJ1-6; cdr3_length: 15; clone_size: -; cdr3_nt: TGTGCCAGCAGCTTTTTGGGATCCTATAATTCACCCCTCCACTTT; cdr3_aa: CASSFLGSYNSPLHF
d_call: -; v_call: TRBV27; j_call: TRBJ2-2; cdr3_length: 15; clone_size: -; cdr3_nt: TGTGCCAGCAGTTTAGTAGCCACGAACACCGGGGAGCTGTTTTTT; cdr3_aa: CASSLVATNTGELFF
d_call: -; v_call: TRBV27; j_call: TRBJ2-1; cdr3_length: 16; clone_size: -; cdr3_nt: TGTGCCAGCAGTTTACGGGGGGACAGCTCCTACAATGAGCAGTTCTTC; cdr3_aa: CASSLRGDSSYNEQFF
d_call: -; v_call: TRBV4-3; j_call: TRBJ1-5; cdr3_length: 14; clone_size: few; cdr3_nt: TGCGCCAGCAGCCAAGACGAAGGGAATCAGCCCCAGCATTTT; cdr3_aa: CASSQDEGNQPQHF
d_call: -; v_call: TRBV6-7; j_call: TRBJ2-1; cdr3_length: 17; clone_size: -; cdr3_nt: TGTGCCAGCTGTGAGGGGCATAATGCCCCCTCCTACAATGAGCAGTTCTTC; cdr3_aa: CASCEGHNAPSYNEQFF
d_call: -; v_call: TRBV20-1; j_call: TRBJ1-1; cdr3_length: 11; clone_size: few; cdr3_nt: TGCAGTGCGGTTCTGAACACTGAAGCTTTCTTT; cdr3_aa: CSAVLNTEAFF
d_call: -; v_call: TRBV5-5; j_call: TRBJ1-1; cdr3_length: 16; clone_size: -; cdr3_nt: TGTGCCAGCGTCCCTCGGGGGGAACCCCGTCTCACTGAAGCTTTCTTT; cdr3_aa: CASVPRGEPRLTEAFF
d_call: -; v_call: TRBV6-2/TRBV6-3; j_call: TRBJ2-5; cdr3_length: 14; clone_size: -; cdr3_nt: TGTGCCAGCAGTTACTCATTGGTCCAAGAGACCCAGTACTTC; cdr3_aa: CASSYSLVQETQYF
d_call: -; v_call: TRBV12-5; j_call: TRBJ2-5; cdr3_length: 12; clone_size: -; cdr3_nt: TGTGCTAGTGGTTTTAGCCAAGAGACCCAGTACTTC; cdr3_aa: CASGFSQETQYF
d_call: TRBD2; v_call: TRBV28; j_call: TRBJ2-7; cdr3_length: 15; clone_size: few; cdr3_nt: TGTGCCAGCAGTCATAGCGGGAGGGGCGCCTACGAGCAGTACTTC; cdr3_aa: CASSHSGRGAYEQYF
d_call: -; v_call: TRBV28; j_call: TRBJ1-5; cdr3_length: 14; clone_size: few; cdr3_nt: TGTGCCAGCAGTTTTCCCGGGCCCAATCAGCCCCAGCATTTT; cdr3_aa: CASSFPGPNQPQHF
d_call: -; v_call: TRBV7-9; j_call: TRBJ2-1; cdr3_length: 14; clone_size: many; cdr3_nt: TGTGCCAGCAGCCTCCGTGGGGGTTACAATGAGCAGTTCTTC; cdr3_aa: CASSLRGGYNEQFF
d_call: -; v_call: TRBV10-3; j_call: TRBJ2-2; cdr3_length: 15; clone_size: many; cdr3_nt: TGTGCCATCAGGAAGTGGCGGGTGAACACCGGGGAGCTGTTTTTT; cdr3_aa: CAIRKWRVNTGELFF
d_call: -; v_call: TRBV19; j_call: TRBJ2-7; cdr3_length: 14; clone_size: few; cdr3_nt: TGTGCCAGTAGTCTCCAGGGGCCGATCTACGAGCAGTACTTC; cdr3_aa: CASSLQGPIYEQYF
d_call: -; v_call: TRBV12-3/TRBV12-4; j_call: TRBJ1-5; cdr3_length: 15; clone_size: -; cdr3_nt: TGTGCCAGCAGTTTAGACGGGGCGCCGTATCGGCCCCAGCATTTT; cdr3_aa: CASSLDGAPYRPQHF
d_call: -; v_call: TRBV5-1; j_call: TRBJ1-2; cdr3_length: 15; clone_size: -; cdr3_nt: TGCGCCAGCAGCTTGGCAGGGGAGTCCTCCTATGGCTACACCTTC; cdr3_aa: CASSLAGESSYGYTF
d_call: TRBD2; v_call: TRBV14; j_call: TRBJ2-1; cdr3_length: 18; clone_size: -; cdr3_nt: TGTGCCAGCAGCCAAGGGGCTCCGAGACTAGCGGGAGAGTATGAGCAGTTCTTC; cdr3_aa: CASSQGAPRLAGEYEQFF